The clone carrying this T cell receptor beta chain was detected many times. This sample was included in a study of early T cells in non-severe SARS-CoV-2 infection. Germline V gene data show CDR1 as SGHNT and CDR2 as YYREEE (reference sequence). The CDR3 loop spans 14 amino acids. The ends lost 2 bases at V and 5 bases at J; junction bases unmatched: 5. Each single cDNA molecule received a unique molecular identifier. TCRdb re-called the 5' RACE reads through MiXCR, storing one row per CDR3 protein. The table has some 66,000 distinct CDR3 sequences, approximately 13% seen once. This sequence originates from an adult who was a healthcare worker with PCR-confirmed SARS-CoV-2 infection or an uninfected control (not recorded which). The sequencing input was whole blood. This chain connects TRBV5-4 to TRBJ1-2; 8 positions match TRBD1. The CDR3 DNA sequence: TGTGCCAGCAGCTTTTCGACAGGGGTGTATGGCTACACCTTC. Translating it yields CASSFSTGVYGYTF.